Listed below are T cell receptor beta chains from one sample, sequenced in a study of CD8 T cells in ankylosing spondylitis. TCRdb reanalysed the 5' RACE reads using MiXCR and keeps one entry per CDR3 protein. The sample consists of about 140,000 distinct CDR3 sequences, 6.5% to 8.5% of them appearing once. Sequenced sample: synovial fluid, either unsorted or a sorted T cell fraction (not recorded which). All receptors derive from a male donor with ankylosing spondylitis. The CDR3 runs from the conserved cysteine through the conserved F or W. Fields, in order: clone size, V gene, J gene, D gene, CDR3 protein, CDR3 DNA. A D gene is named only where the DNA matches it firmly. Some rows have no size entry. The others give once, few or many, or a class for an expanded clone.

-	TRBV6-2/TRBV6-3	TRBJ2-5	TRBD1	CASSRGTAYQETQYF	TGTGCCAGCAGCCGAGGGACAGCGTACCAAGAGACCCAGTACTTC
-	TRBV20-1	TRBJ2-1	TRBD1	CSAVYAQGAREQFF	TGCAGTGCCGTGTATGCACAGGGGGCCCGGGAGCAGTTCTTC
medium-sized	TRBV7-2	TRBJ2-5	TRBD2	CASRTSGVIHQETQYF	TGTGCCAGCAGAACTAGCGGGGTAATCCACCAAGAGACCCAGTACTTC
many	TRBV10-3	TRBJ2-3	TRBD2	CAISESRSGGTDTQYF	TGTGCCATCAGTGAAAGCAGAAGCGGGGGCACAGATACGCAGTATTTT
few	TRBV5-1	TRBJ2-3	-	CASSLEQPETDTQYF	TGCGCCAGCAGCTTGGAACAGCCGGAAACAGATACGCAGTATTTT
-	TRBV7-2	TRBJ2-3	-	CATTGRDTQYF	TGTGCCACCACCGGCAGAGATACGCAGTATTTT
-	TRBV2	TRBJ2-2	-	CASNGGIGTGELFF	TGTGCCAGCAACGGGGGAATAGGCACCGGGGAGCTGTTTTTT
-	TRBV20-1	TRBJ1-3	TRBD1	CCASPGTVRSGNTIYF	TGCTGTGCTAGTCCCGGGACAGTCCGCTCTGGAAACACCATATATTTT
many	TRBV28	TRBJ2-7	-	CASSLASLNLRF	TGTGCCAGCAGTTTAGCCTCCTTGAACTTGAGATTC
-	TRBV21-1	TRBJ2-2	-	CASIPEGGQVYGELFF	TGTGCCAGCATCCCGGAGGGTGGACAGGTTTACGGGGAGCTGTTTTTT